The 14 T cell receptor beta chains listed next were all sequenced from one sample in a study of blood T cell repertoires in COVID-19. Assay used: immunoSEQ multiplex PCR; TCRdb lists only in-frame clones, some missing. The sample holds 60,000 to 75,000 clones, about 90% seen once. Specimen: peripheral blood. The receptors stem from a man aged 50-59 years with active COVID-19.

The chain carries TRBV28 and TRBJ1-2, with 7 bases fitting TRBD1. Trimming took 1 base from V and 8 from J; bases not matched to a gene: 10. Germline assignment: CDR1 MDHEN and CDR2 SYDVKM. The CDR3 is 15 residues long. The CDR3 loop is CASSLLRETGYGYTF. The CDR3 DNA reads TGTGCCAGCAGTTTATTGCGCGAGACAGGGTACGGCTACACCTTC.

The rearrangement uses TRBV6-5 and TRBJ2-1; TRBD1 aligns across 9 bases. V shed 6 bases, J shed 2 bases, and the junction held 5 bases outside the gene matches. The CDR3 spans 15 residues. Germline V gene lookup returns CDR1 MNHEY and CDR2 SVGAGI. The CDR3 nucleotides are TGTGCCAGCAGGCCCGGGACAGGGACCTACAATGAGCAGTTCTTC. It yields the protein CASRPGTGTYNEQFF.

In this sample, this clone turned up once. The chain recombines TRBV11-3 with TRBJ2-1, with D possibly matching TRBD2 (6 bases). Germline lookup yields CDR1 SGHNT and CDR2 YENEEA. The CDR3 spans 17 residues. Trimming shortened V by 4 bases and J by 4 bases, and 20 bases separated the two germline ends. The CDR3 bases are TGTGCCAGCAGCTCGGACTACAACCCGGAGGTATACAATGAGCAGTTCTTC. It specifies CASSSDYNPEVYNEQFF.

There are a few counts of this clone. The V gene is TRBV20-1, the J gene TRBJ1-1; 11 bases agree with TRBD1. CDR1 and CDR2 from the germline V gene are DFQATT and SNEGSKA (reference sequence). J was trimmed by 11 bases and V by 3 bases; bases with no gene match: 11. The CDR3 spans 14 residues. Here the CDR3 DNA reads TGCAGTGCTAGTCAAGCGGGACAGGGGGTGTCTGCTTTCTTT. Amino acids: CSASQAGQGVSAFF.

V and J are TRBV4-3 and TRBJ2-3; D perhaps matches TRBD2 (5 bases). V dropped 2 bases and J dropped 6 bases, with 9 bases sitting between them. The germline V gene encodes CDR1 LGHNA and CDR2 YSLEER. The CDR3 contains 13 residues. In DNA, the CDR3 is TGCGCCAGCAGCCAACGCGGGCAGGATACGCAGTATTTT. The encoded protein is CASSQRGQDTQYF.

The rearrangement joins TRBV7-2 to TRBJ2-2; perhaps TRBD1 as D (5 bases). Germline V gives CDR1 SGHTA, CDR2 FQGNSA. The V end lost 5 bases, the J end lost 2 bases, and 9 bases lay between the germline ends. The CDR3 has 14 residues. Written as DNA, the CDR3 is TGTGCCAGCAGCGTCCAGGGTAACACCGGGGAGCTGTTTTTT. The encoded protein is CASSVQGNTGELFF.

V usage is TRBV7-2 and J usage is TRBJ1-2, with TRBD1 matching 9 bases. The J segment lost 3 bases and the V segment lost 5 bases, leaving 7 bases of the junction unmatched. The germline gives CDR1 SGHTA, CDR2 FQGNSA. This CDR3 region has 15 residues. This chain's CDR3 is CASSQYRGLDYGYTF. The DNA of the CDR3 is TGTGCCAGCAGCCAGTACAGGGGGCTGGACTATGGCTACACCTTC.

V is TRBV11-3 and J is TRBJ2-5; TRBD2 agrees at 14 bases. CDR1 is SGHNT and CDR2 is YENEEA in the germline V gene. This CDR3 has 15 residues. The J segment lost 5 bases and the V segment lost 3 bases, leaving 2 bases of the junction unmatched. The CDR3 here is CASSLGLAGVETQYF. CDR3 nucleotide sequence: TGTGCCAGCAGCTTGGGACTAGCGGGAGTGGAGACCCAGTACTTC.

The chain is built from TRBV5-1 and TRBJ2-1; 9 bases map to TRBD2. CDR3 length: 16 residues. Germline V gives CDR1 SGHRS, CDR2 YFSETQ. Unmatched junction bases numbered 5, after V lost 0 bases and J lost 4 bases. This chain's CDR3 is CASSLAGTSLYNEQFF. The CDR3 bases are TGCGCCAGCAGCTTGGCCGGGACTAGCCTTTACAATGAGCAGTTCTTC.

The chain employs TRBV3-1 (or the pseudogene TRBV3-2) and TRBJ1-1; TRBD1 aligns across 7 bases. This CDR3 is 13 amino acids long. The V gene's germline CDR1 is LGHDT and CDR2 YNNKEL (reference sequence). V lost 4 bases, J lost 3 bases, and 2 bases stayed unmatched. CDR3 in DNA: TGTGCCAGCAGCCTAGACAGGGACACTGAAGCTTTCTTT. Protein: CASSLDRDTEAFF.

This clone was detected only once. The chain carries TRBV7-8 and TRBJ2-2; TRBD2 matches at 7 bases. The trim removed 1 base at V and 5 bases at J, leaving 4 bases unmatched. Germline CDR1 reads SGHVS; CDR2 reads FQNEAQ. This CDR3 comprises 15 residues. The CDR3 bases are TGTGCCAGCAGCTTAGATGGGGGGGTGACCGGGGAGCTGTTTTTT. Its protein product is CASSLDGGVTGELFF. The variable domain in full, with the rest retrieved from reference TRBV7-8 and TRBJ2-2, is GAGVSQSPRYKVAKRGQDVALRCDPISGHVSLFWYQQALGQGPEFLTYFQNEAQLDKSGLPSDRFFAERPEGSVSTLKIQRTQQEDSAVYLCASSLDGGVTGELFFGEGSRLTVL.

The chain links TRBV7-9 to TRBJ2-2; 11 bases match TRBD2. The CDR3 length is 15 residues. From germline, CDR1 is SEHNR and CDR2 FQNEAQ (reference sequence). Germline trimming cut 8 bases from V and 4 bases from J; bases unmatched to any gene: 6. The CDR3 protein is CASRLAGGGTGELFF. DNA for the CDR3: TGTGCCAGCCGCCTAGCGGGAGGAGGCACCGGGGAGCTGTTTTTT.

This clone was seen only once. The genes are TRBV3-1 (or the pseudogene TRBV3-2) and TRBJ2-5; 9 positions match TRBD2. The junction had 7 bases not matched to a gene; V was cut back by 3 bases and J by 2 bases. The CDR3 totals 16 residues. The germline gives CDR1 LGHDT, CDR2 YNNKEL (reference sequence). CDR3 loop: CASSQQSGRRQETQYF. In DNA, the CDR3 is TGTGCCAGCAGCCAGCAAAGCGGGAGGAGACAAGAGACCCAGTACTTC.

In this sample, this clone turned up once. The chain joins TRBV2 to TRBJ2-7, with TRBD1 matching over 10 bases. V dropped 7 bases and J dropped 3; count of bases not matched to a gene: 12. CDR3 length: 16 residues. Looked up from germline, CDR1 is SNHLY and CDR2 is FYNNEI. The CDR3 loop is CASTGPPRTGGYEQYF. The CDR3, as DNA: TGTGCCAGCACCGGTCCCCCACGGACAGGGGGCTACGAGCAGTACTTC.